This T cell receptor beta chain emerged from a study of cytomegalovirus exposure and HLA in healthy donors. Findings and caveats of the study: In a later analysis, a missense DCLRE1C variant was linked to TCR beta V- and J-gene trimming.

Whereas donors were nominally healthy upon sampling, unrecorded immune exposures were probable. PCR used 60 Vbeta primers and 13 Jbeta primers. Some clones are missing from TCRdb's copy, which holds only in-frame ones; the method was immunoSEQ multiplex PCR. The sample contains some 87,000 clones, approximately 79% of which appear only once. Only one count was recorded for this clone. Its antigen is not identified. The CDR3 contains 15 residues. Between the trimmed V and J ends, which lost 6 bases and 0 bases, there was a span of 11 bases. Germline V CDR1 and CDR2: SNHLY, FYNNEI. The sequence was collected from a man in his thirties or forties in good health and CMV-seronegative. Sequenced input: PBMCs. The chain carries TRBV2 and TRBJ2-2; TRBD1 might be the D (5 bases). CDR3 coding DNA: TGTGCCAGCAGGTGGGGCACCGCGAACACCGGGGAGCTGTTTTTT. Residues: CASRWGTANTGELFF.